The 21 T cell receptor beta chains reported below all come from one sample, sequenced in a study of blood T cell repertoires in COVID-19. The protocol was immunoSEQ multiplex PCR, while the TCRdb copy is restricted to in-frame clones and leaves out a portion. The top ten clones hold 1% of a sample with roughly 300,000 clones, roughly nine tenths of them seen once. The sample taken for sequencing was PBMCs or T cells enriched from blood (not recorded which). These TCRs come from a woman in her 30s who had recovered from COVID-19.

The chain has TRBV5-1 and TRBJ2-1; the match to TRBD1 covers 8 bases. Germline V gene sequence: CDR1 SGHRS, CDR2 YFSETQ. The length of the CDR3 is 15 residues. After removal of 5 bases from V and 0 bases from J, the junction contained 4 bases not matched to a gene. CDR3 nucleotide sequence: TGCGCCAGCAGACCCGACAGGGGCTCCTACAATGAGCAGTTCTTC. It translates to CASRPDRGSYNEQFF.

The CDR3 spells CASRRDREPQPQHF. In DNA form, the CDR3 reads TGCGCCAGCAGACGGGACAGGGAACCTCAGCCCCAGCATTTT. The chain recombines TRBV10-1 with TRBJ1-5; 9 bases agree with TRBD1. CDR1 is WNHNN, CDR2 SYGVQD, per germline (reference sequence). V lost 6 bases to trimming and J lost 6 bases; unmatched junction nucleotides: 6. CDR3 length: 14 residues.

J is TRBJ1-1 and V is TRBV7-9, with D perhaps matching TRBD1 (5 bases). The CDR3 loop spans 14 amino acids. V was trimmed by 4 bases and J by 4 bases, leaving 13 bases between them. In germline, CDR1 is SEHNR, CDR2 FQNEAQ (reference sequence). The CDR3 loop reads CASSSSAGGTEAFF. The CDR3 coding sequence is TGTGCCAGCAGCTCATCTGCGGGGGGCACTGAAGCTTTCTTT.

The chain joins TRBV6-5 to TRBJ1-3; D perhaps matches TRBD1 (6 bases). Per germline, CDR1 MNHEY and CDR2 SVGAGI. The CDR3 is 16 residues long. Trimming cost V 4 bases and J 2 bases, with 15 bases left between them. As DNA, the CDR3 is TGTGCCAGCAGTTCCGAACAGGGAAAGGCTGGAAACACCATATATTTT. It is translated as CASSSEQGKAGNTIYF.

The V call is TRBV28, the J call TRBJ1-3; TRBD1 matches 11 bases. Per germline, CDR1 MDHEN and CDR2 SYDVKM. This CDR3 comprises 16 residues. The J segment lost 4 bases and the V segment lost 5 bases, leaving 7 bases of the junction unmatched. The CDR3 here is CASSTGQGAQGNTIYF. The CDR3 coding sequence is TGTGCCAGCAGTACAGGACAGGGGGCGCAGGGAAACACCATATATTTT.

The chain recombines TRBV6-5 with TRBJ1-2, with TRBD1 identical over 9 bases. V lost 5 bases to trimming and J lost 8 bases; unmatched junction nucleotides: 6. The CDR3 extends over 13 amino acids. The V gene's germline CDR1 is MNHEY and CDR2 SVGAGI. The chain's CDR3 is CASSRGTGKGYTF. As DNA, the CDR3 is TGTGCCAGCAGTAGGGGGACAGGGAAGGGCTACACCTTC.

In its sample, this clone was seen once. The rearrangement joins TRBV5-6 to TRBJ2-1; 12 bases map to TRBD1. V shed 4 bases and J 8 bases; nucleotides not matched to a gene: 10. Germline CDR1 is SGHDT and CDR2 is YYEEEE. This CDR3 region has 16 residues. The CDR3 nucleotides are TGTGCCAGCAGCACTAACCGGGACAGGGGGCGGGATGAGCAGTTCTTC. This codes for CASSTNRDRGRDEQFF.

V is TRBV19 and J is TRBJ1-5; a weak D match, TRBD1 (5 bases). The germline V gene has CDR1 LNHDA and CDR2 SQIVND (reference sequence). Deletions cut 3 bases from V and 7 bases from J, with 13 bases between. The CDR3 has 14 residues. For the CDR3, the DNA is TGTGCCAGTAGTATCGGGGGTCCGGGACAGCCCCAGCATTTT. The encoded protein is CASSIGGPGQPQHF. The full variable domain, its missing parts supplied by reference TRBV19 and TRBJ1-5, is DGGITQSPKYLFRKEGQNVTLSCEQNLNHDAMYWYRQDPGQGLRLIYYSQIVNDFQKGDIAEGYSVSREKKESFPLTVTSAQKNPTAFYLCASSIGGPGQPQHFGDGTRLSIL.

The genes are TRBV4-2 and TRBJ2-1; possible D gene TRBD2, 6 bases. Germline V gives CDR1 LGHNA, CDR2 YNFKEQ. The V end was cut by 1 base, the J end by 2 bases, with 15 bases between. This CDR3 comprises 17 residues. CDR3 amino acids: CASSQGQPGLAYNEQFF. The CDR3 DNA sequence: TGTGCCAGCAGCCAAGGCCAACCGGGACTGGCCTACAATGAGCAGTTCTTC.

This clone was counted between two and nine times. The V and J genes are TRBV28 and TRBJ1-2; D unclear. The CDR3 contains 13 residues. CDR1 and CDR2 (germline): MDHEN, SYDVKM. V gave up 5 bases and J gave up 3 bases, with 10 bases separating them. The CDR3, as DNA: TGTGCCAGCAGTCCGACAAGCCACTATGGCTACACCTTC. Residues: CASSPTSHYGYTF.

This clone was picked up one time. The chain links TRBV14 to TRBJ1-2; a possible D gene is TRBD1 (6 bases). This CDR3 is built from 13 residues. Germline loops: CDR1 SGHDN, CDR2 FVKESK. V was trimmed by 4 bases and J by 6 bases, leaving 12 bases between them. The CDR3 loop reads CASSRDTTHGYTF. The CDR3 DNA is TGTGCCAGCAGCCGGGACACCACCCATGGCTACACCTTC.

V and J are TRBV9 and TRBJ1-2; possible D gene TRBD1, 5 bases. Germline CDR1 SGDLS, CDR2 YYNGEE. Trimming took off 4 bases at V and 4 bases at J, with 20 bases between the two ends. This CDR3 contains 16 residues. The CDR3 DNA follows: TGTGCCAGCAGCACCCGGACGGGGGAGCTGGGCTATGGCTACACCTTC. It is translated as CASSTRTGELGYGYTF.

The chain uses TRBV28 and TRBJ1-4; 10 positions agree with TRBD1. The trim removed 5 bases at V and 8 bases at J, leaving 8 bases unmatched. The CDR3 runs 15 residues. Germline V lookup: CDR1 MDHEN, CDR2 SYDVKM. The CDR3 nucleotides are TGTGCCAGCAGTGTAACCGGGACAGGGGAAGAAAAACTGTTTTTT. It is translated as CASSVTGTGEEKLFF. The full variable domain, rest sourced from reference TRBV28 and TRBJ1-4, is DVKVTQSSRYLVKRTGEKVFLECVQDMDHENMFWYRQDPGLGLRLIYFSYDVKMKEKGDIPEGYSVSREKKERFSLILESASTNQTSMYLCASSVTGTGEEKLFFGSGTQLSVL.

The rearrangement links TRBV3-1 (or the pseudogene TRBV3-2) to TRBJ2-1; 7 bases map to TRBD2. This CDR3 has 17 amino acids. Germline V CDR1 and CDR2: LGHDT, YNNKEL (reference sequence). V shed 0 bases and J 0 bases; nucleotides not matched to a gene: 5. This chain's CDR3 is CASSQDIGGGSYNEQFF. CDR3 bases: TGTGCCAGCAGCCAAGATATCGGCGGGGGCTCCTACAATGAGCAGTTCTTC.

This clone has only one observation. The V and J genes are TRBV12-1 and TRBJ1-6. TRBV12-1 is described as a pseudogene. The CDR3 spans 21 residues. CDR3: CASSSKGEGGILRGYNSPLHF. CDR3 coding DNA: TGTGCCAGCAGCTCCAAAGGTGAGGGAGGGATCCTACGCGGCTATAATTCACCCCTCCACTTT.

Only one count was recorded for this clone. The rearrangement uses TRBV6-5 and TRBJ1-1; the D is unclear. This CDR3 comprises 13 residues. V was trimmed by 6 bases and J by 2 bases, leaving 10 bases between them. Germline V gene lookup returns CDR1 MNHEY and CDR2 SVGAGI. DNA of the CDR3: TGTGCCAGCAGGCCGGGTACCAACACTGAAGCTTTCTTT. Translating it yields CASRPGTNTEAFF.

The V call is TRBV5-1, the J call TRBJ1-2; D ambiguous. Germline V gene data show CDR1 as SGHRS and CDR2 as YFSETQ. V lost 1 base, J lost 4 bases, and 8 bases lay in between. There are 13 residues in the CDR3. The DNA for the CDR3 is TGCGCCAGCAGCTTGTCGGGGAGCTATGGCTACACCTTC. Its protein is CASSLSGSYGYTF.

The rearrangement joins TRBV5-4 to TRBJ1-1; D perhaps matches TRBD1 (6 bases). Germline V CDR1 and CDR2: SGHNT, YYREEE (reference sequence). The V and J ends lost 4 bases and 5 bases respectively, with 18 bases between them. The CDR3 is made up of 15 amino acids. CDR3 nucleotides: TGTGCCAGCAGCCCGCCACAGGGAAAGGGAACTGAAGCTTTCTTT. Its protein is CASSPPQGKGTEAFF.

This sequence joins TRBV5-1 and TRBJ2-1; D may be TRBD2 (6 bases). Looked up from germline, CDR1 is SGHRS and CDR2 is YFSETQ. This CDR3 is 15 amino acids long. V was clipped by 4 bases and J by 0 bases, with 11 bases between them. The CDR3 DNA is TGCGCCAGCAGCGGGGGACTCGGCTCCTACAATGAGCAGTTCTTC. Translated: CASSGGLGSYNEQFF. Full variable domain (remainder filled in from reference TRBV5-1 and TRBJ2-1): KAGVTQTPRYLIKTRGQQVTLSCSPISGHRSVSWYQQTPGQGLQFLFEYFSETQRNKGNFPGRFSGRQFSNSRSEMNVSTLELGDSALYLCASSGGLGSYNEQFFGPGTRLTVL.

This clone was recorded a few times. The chain combines TRBV11-2 with TRBJ2-3, with D perhaps matching TRBD2 (6 bases). V dropped 0 bases and J dropped 0 bases, with 7 bases sitting between them. The germline V gene has CDR1 SGHAT and CDR2 FQNNGV. There are 15 residues in the CDR3. DNA for the CDR3: TGTGCCAGCAGCTTAGATGGGGGGAGCACAGATACGCAGTATTTT. It translates to CASSLDGGSTDTQYF.

V is TRBV2 and J is TRBJ1-2; no definite D call. The CDR3 length is 18 residues. V lost 3 bases and J lost 0, with 20 bases in between. Germline V gives CDR1 SNHLY, CDR2 FYNNEI. CDR3 amino acids: CASSESAAITRANYGYTF. The CDR3 nucleotides read TGTGCCAGCAGTGAGTCGGCAGCGATAACGAGAGCTAACTATGGCTACACCTTC.